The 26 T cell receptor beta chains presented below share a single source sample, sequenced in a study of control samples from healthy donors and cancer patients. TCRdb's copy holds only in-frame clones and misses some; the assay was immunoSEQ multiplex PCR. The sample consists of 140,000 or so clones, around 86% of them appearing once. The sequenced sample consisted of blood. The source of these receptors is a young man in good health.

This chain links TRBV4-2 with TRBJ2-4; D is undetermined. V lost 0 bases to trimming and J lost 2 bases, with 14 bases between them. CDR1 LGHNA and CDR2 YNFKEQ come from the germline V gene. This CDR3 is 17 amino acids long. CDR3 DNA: TGTGCCAGCAGCCAAGAGACGGCAGCCGCATCCAAAAACATTCAGTACTTC. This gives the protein CASSQETAAASKNIQYF.

In DNA, the CDR3 is TGTGCCAGTAGCTTACTCCCAGGGGGGCTCCAAGAGACCCAGTACTTC. Translating gives CASSLLPGGLQETQYF. The chain is built from TRBV19 and TRBJ2-5; perhaps TRBD1 as D (7 bases). Per the germline V gene, CDR1 is LNHDA and CDR2 is SQIVND (reference sequence). The CDR3 spans 16 residues. The V end lost 6 bases, the J end lost 1 base, and 18 bases lay between the germline ends.

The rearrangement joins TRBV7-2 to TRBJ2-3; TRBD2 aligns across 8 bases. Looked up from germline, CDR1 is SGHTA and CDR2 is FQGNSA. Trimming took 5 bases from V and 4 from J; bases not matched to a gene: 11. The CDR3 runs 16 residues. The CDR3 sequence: CASSPRTSNGPDTQYF. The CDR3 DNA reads TGTGCCAGCAGCCCAAGGACTAGCAATGGGCCAGATACGCAGTATTTT.

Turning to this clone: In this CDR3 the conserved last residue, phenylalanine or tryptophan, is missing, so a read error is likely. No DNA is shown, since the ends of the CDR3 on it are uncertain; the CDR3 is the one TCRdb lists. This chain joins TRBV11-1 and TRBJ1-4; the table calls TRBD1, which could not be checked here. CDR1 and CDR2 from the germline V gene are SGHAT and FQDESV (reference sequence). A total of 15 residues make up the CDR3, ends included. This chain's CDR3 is CASSPSRQGAPAIKP.

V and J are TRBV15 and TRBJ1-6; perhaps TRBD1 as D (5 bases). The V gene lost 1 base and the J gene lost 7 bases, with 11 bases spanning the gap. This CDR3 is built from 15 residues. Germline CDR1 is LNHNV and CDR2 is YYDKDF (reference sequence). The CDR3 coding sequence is TGTGCCACCAGCAGAGCAGGGATCGGGAATTCACCCCTCCACTTT. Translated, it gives CATSRAGIGNSPLHF.

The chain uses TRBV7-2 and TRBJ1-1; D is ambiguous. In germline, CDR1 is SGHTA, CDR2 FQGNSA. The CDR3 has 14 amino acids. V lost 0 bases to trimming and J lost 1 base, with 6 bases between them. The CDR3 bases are TGTGCCAGCAGCTTAGCGTATGGGAACACTGAAGCTTTCTTT. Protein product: CASSLAYGNTEAFF. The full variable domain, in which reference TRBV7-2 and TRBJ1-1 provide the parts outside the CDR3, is GAGVSQSPSNKVTEKGKDVELRCDPISGHTALYWYRQSLGQGLEFLIYFQGNSAPDKSGLPSDRFSAERTGGSVSTLTIQRTQQEDSAVYLCASSLAYGNTEAFFGQGTRLTVV.

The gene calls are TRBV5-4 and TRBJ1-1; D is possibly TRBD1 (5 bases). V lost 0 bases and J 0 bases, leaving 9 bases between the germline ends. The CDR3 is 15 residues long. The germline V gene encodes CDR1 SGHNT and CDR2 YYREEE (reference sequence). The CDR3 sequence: CASSLAGGMNTEAFF. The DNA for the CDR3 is TGTGCCAGCAGCTTGGCTGGGGGGATGAACACTGAAGCTTTCTTT. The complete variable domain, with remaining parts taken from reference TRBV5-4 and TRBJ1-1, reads ETGVTQSPTHLIKTRGQQVTLRCSSQSGHNTVSWYQQALGQGPQFIFQYYREEENGRGNFPPRFSGLQFPNYSSELNVNALELDDSALYLCASSLAGGMNTEAFFGQGTRLTVV.

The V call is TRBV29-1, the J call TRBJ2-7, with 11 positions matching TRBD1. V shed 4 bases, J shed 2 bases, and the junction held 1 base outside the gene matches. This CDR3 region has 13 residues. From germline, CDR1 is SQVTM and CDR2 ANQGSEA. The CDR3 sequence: CSVGGQGAYEQYF. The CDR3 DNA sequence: TGCAGCGTTGGGGGACAGGGGGCCTACGAGCAGTACTTC.

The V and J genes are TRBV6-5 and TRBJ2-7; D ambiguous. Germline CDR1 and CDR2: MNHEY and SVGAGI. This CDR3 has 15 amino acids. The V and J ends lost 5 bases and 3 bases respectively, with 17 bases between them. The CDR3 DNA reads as TGTGCCAGCAGTCCAGGAGCCCTTGAACTCTACGAGCAGTACTTC. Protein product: CASSPGALELYEQYF.

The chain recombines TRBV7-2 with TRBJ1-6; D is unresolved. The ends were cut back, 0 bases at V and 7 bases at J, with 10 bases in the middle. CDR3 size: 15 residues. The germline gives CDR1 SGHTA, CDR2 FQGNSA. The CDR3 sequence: CASSLARSTNSPLHF. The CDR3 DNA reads TGTGCCAGCAGCTTAGCTCGGTCAACAAATTCACCCCTCCACTTT.

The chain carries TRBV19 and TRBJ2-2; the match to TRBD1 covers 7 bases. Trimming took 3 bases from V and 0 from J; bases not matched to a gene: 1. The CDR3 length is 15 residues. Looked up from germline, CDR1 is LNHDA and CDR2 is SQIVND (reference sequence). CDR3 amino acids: CASSIGTANTGELFF. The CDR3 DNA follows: TGTGCCAGTAGTATCGGGACAGCGAACACCGGGGAGCTGTTTTTT.

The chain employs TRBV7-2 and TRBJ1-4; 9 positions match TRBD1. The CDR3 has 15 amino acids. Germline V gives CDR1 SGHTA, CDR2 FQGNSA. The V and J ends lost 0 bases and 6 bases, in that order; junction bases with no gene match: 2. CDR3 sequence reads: CASSLAGTGYEKLFF. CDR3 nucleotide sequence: TGTGCCAGCAGCTTAGCAGGGACAGGGTATGAAAAACTGTTTTTT.

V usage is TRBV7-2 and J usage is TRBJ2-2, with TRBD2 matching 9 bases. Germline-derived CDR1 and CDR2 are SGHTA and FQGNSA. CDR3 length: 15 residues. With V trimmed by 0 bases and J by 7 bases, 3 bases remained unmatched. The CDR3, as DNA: TGTGCCAGCAGCTTAGCTAGCGGGAGAATCGGGGAGCTGTTTTTT. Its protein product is CASSLASGRIGELFF.

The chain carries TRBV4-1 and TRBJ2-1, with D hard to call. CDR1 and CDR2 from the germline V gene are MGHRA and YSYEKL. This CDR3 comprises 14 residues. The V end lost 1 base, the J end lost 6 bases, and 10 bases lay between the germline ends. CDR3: CASSQVVGPNEQFF. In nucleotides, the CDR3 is TGCGCCAGCAGCCAAGTTGTAGGGCCCAATGAGCAGTTCTTC.

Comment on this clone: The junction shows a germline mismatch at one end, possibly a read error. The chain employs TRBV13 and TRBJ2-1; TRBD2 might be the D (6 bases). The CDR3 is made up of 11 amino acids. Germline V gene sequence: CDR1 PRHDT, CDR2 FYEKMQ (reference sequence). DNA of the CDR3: TGTGCCAGCAGCTTGTACCCGGGGGTGGTCTTC. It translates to CASSLYPGVVF.

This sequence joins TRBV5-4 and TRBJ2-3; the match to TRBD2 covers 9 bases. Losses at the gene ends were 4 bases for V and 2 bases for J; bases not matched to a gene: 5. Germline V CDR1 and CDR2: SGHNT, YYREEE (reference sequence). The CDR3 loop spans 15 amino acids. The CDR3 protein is CASSLGLALTDTQYF. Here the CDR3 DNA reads TGTGCCAGCAGCCTGGGACTAGCCCTCACAGATACGCAGTATTTT.

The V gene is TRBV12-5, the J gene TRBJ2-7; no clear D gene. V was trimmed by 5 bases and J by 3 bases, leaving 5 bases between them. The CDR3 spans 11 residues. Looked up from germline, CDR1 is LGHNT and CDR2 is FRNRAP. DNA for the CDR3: TGTGCTAGTGGTCTGTACTACGAGCAGTACTTC. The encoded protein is CASGLYYEQYF. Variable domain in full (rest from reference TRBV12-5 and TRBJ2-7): DARVTQTPRHKVTEMGQEVTMRCQPILGHNTVFWYRQTMMQGLELLAYFRNRAPLDDSGMPKDRFSAEMPDATLATLKIQPSEPRDSAVYFCASGLYYEQYFGPGTRLTVT.

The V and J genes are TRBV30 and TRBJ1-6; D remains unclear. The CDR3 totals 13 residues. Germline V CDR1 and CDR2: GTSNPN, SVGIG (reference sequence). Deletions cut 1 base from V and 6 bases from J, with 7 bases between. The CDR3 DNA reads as TGTGCCTGGAGTGGAGGGTTTAATTCACCCCTCCACTTT. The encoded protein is CAWSGGFNSPLHF. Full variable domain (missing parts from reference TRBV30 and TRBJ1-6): SQTIHQWPATLVQPVGSPLSLECTVEGTSNPNLYWYRQAAGRGLQLLFYSVGIGQISSEVPQNLSASRPQDRQFILSSKKLLLSDSGFYLCAWSGGFNSPLHFGNGTRLTVT.

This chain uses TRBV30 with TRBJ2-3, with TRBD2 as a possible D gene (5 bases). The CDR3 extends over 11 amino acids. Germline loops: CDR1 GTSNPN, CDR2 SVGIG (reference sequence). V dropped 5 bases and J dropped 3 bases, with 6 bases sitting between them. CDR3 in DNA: TGTGCCTGGGGGGAGACAGATACGCAGTATTTT. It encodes CAWGETDTQYF.

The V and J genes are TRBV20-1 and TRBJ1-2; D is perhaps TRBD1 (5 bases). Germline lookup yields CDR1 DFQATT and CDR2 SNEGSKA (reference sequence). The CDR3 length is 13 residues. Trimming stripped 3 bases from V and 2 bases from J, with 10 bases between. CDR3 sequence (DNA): TGCAGTGCTAGTACGCCAGGGAACTATGGCTACACCTTC. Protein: CSASTPGNYGYTF.

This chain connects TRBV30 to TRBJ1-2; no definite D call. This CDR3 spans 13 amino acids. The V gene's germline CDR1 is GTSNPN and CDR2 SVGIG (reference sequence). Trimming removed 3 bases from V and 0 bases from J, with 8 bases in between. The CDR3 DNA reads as TGTGCCTGGAGGCCCGGGGCTAACTATGGCTACACCTTC. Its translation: CAWRPGANYGYTF.

The CDR3 coding sequence is TGCGCCAGCAGCCAAGAAGTAGGAAGGGGCATGGGAGATACGCAGTATTTT. Its protein is CASSQEVGRGMGDTQYF. The chain recombines TRBV4-1 with TRBJ2-3; possible D gene TRBD1, 5 bases. The V gene lost 0 bases and the J gene lost 5 bases, with 18 bases spanning the gap. Germline CDR1 and CDR2: MGHRA and YSYEKL. The CDR3 runs 17 residues.

This CDR3 reads CASSLGQGREQFF. DNA for the CDR3: TGTGCCAGCAGTTTAGGGCAGGGGCGTGAGCAGTTCTTC. The chain has TRBV12-3 or TRBV12-4 and TRBJ2-1, with D maybe TRBD1 (6 bases). Trimming stripped 1 base from V and 9 bases from J, with 10 bases between. The length of the CDR3 is 13 residues.

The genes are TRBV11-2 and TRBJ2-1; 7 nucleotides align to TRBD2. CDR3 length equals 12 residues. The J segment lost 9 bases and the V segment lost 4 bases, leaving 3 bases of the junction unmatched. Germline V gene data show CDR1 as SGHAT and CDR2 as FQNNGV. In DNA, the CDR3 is TGTGCCAGCAGCTGGGGACTAACTGAGCAGTTCTTC. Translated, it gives CASSWGLTEQFF.

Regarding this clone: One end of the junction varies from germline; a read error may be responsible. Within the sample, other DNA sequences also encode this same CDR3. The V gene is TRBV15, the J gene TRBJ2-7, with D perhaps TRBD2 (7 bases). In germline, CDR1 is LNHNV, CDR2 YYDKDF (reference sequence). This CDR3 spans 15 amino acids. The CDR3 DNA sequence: TGCGCCACCAGCAGAGGAAGGGAGGGGGGGAGCGAGCAGTACTTC. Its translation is CATSRGREGGSEQYF.

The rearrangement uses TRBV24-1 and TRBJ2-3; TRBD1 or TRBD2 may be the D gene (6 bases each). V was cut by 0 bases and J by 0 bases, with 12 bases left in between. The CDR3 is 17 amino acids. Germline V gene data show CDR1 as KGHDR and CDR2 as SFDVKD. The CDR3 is CATSDLKGGWSTDTQYF. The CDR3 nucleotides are TGTGCCACCAGTGATTTGAAGGGGGGATGGAGCACAGATACGCAGTATTTT.